Below, 27 T cell receptor beta chains from the same sample are listed, as sequenced in a study of beta chain features in type 1 diabetes. The sequenced template was cDNA made from the entire isolated RNA. The data were produced by immunoSEQ multiplex PCR, yet TCRdb's version contains in-frame clones alone and is incomplete. This sample yields more than 350,000 clones, of which about an eighth are seen a single time; 0.035% to 0.05% belongs to the top ten. The specimen was naive CD4+ T cells from blood. Receptor source: a woman aged 18-29 years in good health.

This clone was seen many times. V usage is TRBV7-2 and J usage is TRBJ2-6, with D uncertain. The CDR3 spans 15 residues. Germline lookup yields CDR1 SGHTA and CDR2 FQGNSA. V dropped 5 bases and J dropped 2 bases, with 10 bases sitting between them. The CDR3: CASSPNTPGANVLTF. Written as DNA, the CDR3 is TGTGCCAGCAGCCCCAACACTCCTGGGGCCAACGTCCTGACTTTC.

The rearrangement links TRBV4-1 to TRBJ2-4; D remains unclear. The germline V gene encodes CDR1 MGHRA and CDR2 YSYEKL. The CDR3 contains 18 residues. Trimming shortened V by 1 base and J by 0 bases, and 16 bases separated the two germline ends. DNA of the CDR3: TGCGCCAGCAGCCAAGGGGGTCTCCAGAAGATAGCCAAAAACATTCAGTACTTC. Protein: CASSQGGLQKIAKNIQYF.

The V and J genes are TRBV11-1 and TRBJ2-2; D might be TRBD2 (6 bases). CDR3 length equals 14 residues. Per germline, CDR1 SGHAT and CDR2 FQDESV (reference sequence). V gave up 2 bases and J gave up 3 bases, with 7 bases separating them. CDR3 in DNA: TGTGCCAGCAGCTTAATAGCGGACACCGGGGAGCTGTTTTTT. It yields the protein CASSLIADTGELFF.

The J gene is TRBJ1-2, the V gene TRBV23-1; D not certain. TRBV23-1 is marked as an open reading frame, function uncertain. Trimming took off 10 bases at V and 6 bases at J, with 9 bases between the two ends. This CDR3 contains 10 residues. This CDR3 reads CATSVHGYTF. The DNA for the CDR3 is TGCGCCACAAGTGTTCATGGCTACACCTTC.

J is TRBJ1-2 and V is TRBV10-3, with 7 nucleotides matching TRBD1. The trim removed 6 bases at V and 6 bases at J, leaving 10 bases unmatched. CDR1 and CDR2 from the germline V gene are ENHRY and SYGVKD. The CDR3 runs to 14 residues. The CDR3 region has the DNA TGTGCCATCAGCCGGCAGGGGGGCGCAGATGGCTACACCTTC. As protein: CAISRQGGADGYTF.

To note about this clone: The identical CDR3 is also encoded by other nucleotide sequences in the sample. J is TRBJ2-3 and V is TRBV9; no reliable D call. Germline V CDR1 and CDR2: SGDLS, YYNGEE. Between the trimmed V and J ends, which lost 0 bases and 6 bases, there was a span of 5 bases. CDR3 length: 12 residues. Written as DNA, the CDR3 is TGTGCCAGCAGCGTAGCGCGGGATACGCAGTATTTT. Amino acid sequence: CASSVARDTQYF.

Concerning this clone: Other nucleotide sequences in the sample specify the same CDR3. The rearrangement joins TRBV7-9 to TRBJ1-1, with D perhaps TRBD1 (5 bases). Trimming shortened V by 6 bases and J by 1 base, and 9 bases separated the two germline ends. The CDR3 is made up of 13 amino acids. CDR1 is SEHNR, CDR2 FQNEAQ, per germline (reference sequence). The CDR3 DNA reads TGTGCCAGCAGTTCCGGACAGAACACTGAAGCTTTCTTT. Encoded protein: CASSSGQNTEAFF.

This clone was picked up a small number of times. This chain connects TRBV19 to TRBJ2-4; 7 bases align to TRBD2. The CDR3 runs to 14 residues. J was trimmed by 7 bases and V by 7 bases; bases with no gene match: 10. Germline-derived CDR1 and CDR2 are LNHDA and SQIVND (reference sequence). The CDR3 loop reads CASKSGLVGNIQYF. CDR3 DNA sequence: TGTGCCAGTAAAAGCGGACTAGTTGGGAACATTCAGTACTTC.

This clone has just a few counts. The V and J genes are TRBV18 and TRBJ2-3; D unclear. This CDR3 region has 12 residues. Germline loops: CDR1 KGHSH, CDR2 LQKENI. V was cut by 4 bases and J by 3 bases, with 5 bases left in between. The CDR3 DNA reads TGTGCCAGCTCACTCGGGACAGATACGCAGTATTTT. Its protein is CASSLGTDTQYF.

The chain links TRBV28 to TRBJ2-7; 9 nucleotides agree with TRBD1. V gave up 5 bases and J gave up 3 bases; unmatched junction bases: 8. Germline CDR1 and CDR2: MDHEN and SYDVKM. The CDR3 is 15 residues long. Here the CDR3 reads CASSPGGQGSYEQYV. The CDR3 DNA sequence: TGTGCCAGCAGTCCGGGGGGACAGGGTAGCTACGAGCAGTACGTC.

The V and J genes are TRBV14 and TRBJ2-6; D is perhaps TRBD1 (5 bases). The CDR3 consists of 18 residues. The germline gives CDR1 SGHDN, CDR2 FVKESK. The ends were cut back, 3 bases at V and 0 bases at J, with 15 bases in the middle. The CDR3 sequence is CASSHLTWGLSGANVLTF. The DNA of the CDR3 is TGTGCCAGCAGCCATCTTACGTGGGGCCTCTCTGGGGCCAACGTCCTGACTTTC.

The chain is built from TRBV28 and TRBJ2-3; possibly TRBD1 for D (6 bases). The germline V and J ends were trimmed by 7 bases and 11 bases, with 19 bases remaining between them. The CDR3 contains 13 residues. In germline, CDR1 is MDHEN, CDR2 SYDVKM. CDR3 region: CASNDDRGWRQYF. As DNA, the CDR3 is TGTGCCAGCAATGACGATAGGGGGTGGCGGCAGTATTTT.

This clone came up a few times. The V and J genes are TRBV2 and TRBJ2-1; TRBD1 matches at 10 bases. V shed 6 bases and J 6 bases; nucleotides not matched to a gene: 5. The CDR3 covers 14 residues. Germline CDR1 and CDR2: SNHLY and FYNNEI. The CDR3 nucleotides read TGTGCCAGCAGGGGACAGGGGCGGGTCAATGAGCAGTTCTTC. Amino acids: CASRGQGRVNEQFF.

This clone was observed a handful of times. The sample carries other DNA sequences with the same CDR3. This sequence joins TRBV18 and TRBJ2-5; D is unclear. V gave up 3 bases and J gave up 2 bases, with 7 bases separating them. This CDR3 region has 13 residues. The germline CDR1 and CDR2 sequences are KGHSH and LQKENI. CDR3 protein: CASSPGLQETQYF. The CDR3 DNA sequence: TGTGCCAGCTCACCTGGGCTGCAAGAGACCCAGTACTTC.

This clone appeared a few times. Possible read error: a much larger clone is one base away. This CDR3 is also generated by other DNA sequences in the sample. The genes are TRBV11-2 and TRBJ2-3; no clear D. The CDR3 is 12 amino acids. In germline, CDR1 is SGHAT, CDR2 FQNNGV. V lost 1 base and J 1 base, leaving 0 bases between the germline ends. CDR3 bases: TGTGCCAGCAGCTTAGGCACAGATACGCAGTATTTT. The encoded protein is CASSLGTDTQYF.

The chain couples TRBV19 to TRBJ2-3; D gene uncertain. Germline-derived CDR1 and CDR2 are LNHDA and SQIVND (reference sequence). CDR3 length equals 12 residues. V dropped 11 bases and J dropped 0 bases, with 9 bases sitting between them. CDR3 amino acids: CAAGDSTDTQYF. The CDR3 coding sequence is TGTGCCGCAGGAGACAGCACAGATACGCAGTATTTT. Full variable domain (outside the CDR3, taken from reference TRBV19 and TRBJ2-3): DGGITQSPKYLFRKEGQNVTLSCEQNLNHDAMYWYRQDPGQGLRLIYYSQIVNDFQKGDIAEGYSVSREKKESFPLTVTSAQKNPTAFYLCAAGDSTDTQYFGPGTRLTVL.

The chain joins TRBV9 to TRBJ2-5; possible D gene TRBD2, 6 bases. The CDR3 length is 14 residues. Trimming removed 4 bases at V and 2 bases at J, with 12 bases between. The germline V gene encodes CDR1 SGDLS and CDR2 YYNGEE. In DNA form, the CDR3 reads TGTGCCAGCAGCCCCCGGGGGATACAAGAGACCCAGTACTTC. This gives the protein CASSPRGIQETQYF. The full variable domain, with the rest looked up from reference TRBV9 and TRBJ2-5, is DSGVTQTPKHLITATGQRVTLRCSPRSGDLSVYWYQQSLDQGLQFLIQYYNGEERAKGNILERFSAQQFPDLHSELNLSSLELGDSALYFCASSPRGIQETQYFGPGTRLLVL.

A note on this clone: A much larger clone is a single base away; this may be a read error. This chain links TRBV7-8 with TRBJ2-5; D is possibly TRBD1 (5 bases). Germline lookup yields CDR1 SGHVS and CDR2 FQNEAQ. V was clipped by 2 bases and J by 4 bases, with 5 bases between them. CDR3 size: 12 residues. Here the CDR3 DNA reads TGTGCCAGCAGCTTAAGGGGAGAGACCCAGTACTTC. It specifies CASSLRGETQYF.

The chain combines TRBV7-2 with TRBJ2-1, with TRBD2 identical over 7 bases. The junction had 16 bases not matched to a gene; V was cut back by 1 base and J by 10 bases. Germline lookup yields CDR1 SGHTA and CDR2 FQGNSA. This CDR3 is built from 17 residues. The chain's CDR3 is CASSLGLGLGSLREQFF. The CDR3 DNA sequence: TGTGCCAGCAGCTTAGGGCTCGGACTAGGAAGTCTTCGGGAGCAGTTCTTC.

About this clone itself: Other nucleotide sequences from this sample produce the same CDR3. The chain links TRBV7-9 to TRBJ2-5, with TRBD2 matching 7 bases. With 2 bases clipped from V and 3 bases from J, the junction kept 3 bases outside the gene matches. CDR3 length equals 14 residues. Germline V gives CDR1 SEHNR, CDR2 FQNEAQ (reference sequence). The CDR3 spells CASSLTGTKETQYF. Written as DNA, the CDR3 is TGTGCCAGCAGCTTAACCGGGACTAAAGAGACCCAGTACTTC.

This sequence joins TRBV28 and TRBJ2-4; maybe TRBD1 (6 bases). The CDR3 spans 17 residues. V lost 4 bases and J 1 base, leaving 17 bases between the germline ends. The germline V gene encodes CDR1 MDHEN and CDR2 SYDVKM. CDR3 coding DNA: TGTGCCAGCAGTTCCAGGGGCCGGCCCGGGGCCAAAAACATTCAGTACTTC. Translated: CASSSRGRPGAKNIQYF.

This clone appeared a few times. The genes are TRBV19 and TRBJ2-6, with 7 positions matching TRBD1. The V gene end was trimmed by 10 bases and the J gene end by 2 bases; junction bases not matched to a gene: 8. The CDR3 spans 15 residues. The germline gives CDR1 LNHDA, CDR2 SQIVND (reference sequence). CDR3 DNA: TGTGCCATAAGGGACAGTCATACTGGGGCCAACGTCCTGACTTTC. Protein: CAIRDSHTGANVLTF.

This clone was counted between two and nine times. The chain uses TRBV4-3 and TRBJ1-6; D is perhaps TRBD1 (5 bases). Germline CDR1 LGHNA, CDR2 YSLEER. CDR3 length equals 15 residues. Trimming stripped 0 bases from V and 9 bases from J, with 12 bases between. CDR3 in amino acids: CASSQEERRGSPLHF. CDR3 nucleotide sequence: TGCGCCAGCAGCCAAGAGGAACGGAGGGGTTCACCCCTCCACTTT.

With respect to this clone: Other DNA sequences within the sample encode an identical CDR3. The chain couples TRBV9 to TRBJ2-1, with 7 bases fitting TRBD2. Germline CDR1 reads SGDLS; CDR2 reads YYNGEE. The junction had 2 bases not matched to a gene; V was cut back by 0 bases and J by 2 bases. This CDR3 spans 15 amino acids. The CDR3 DNA follows: TGTGCCAGCAGCGTAGGCCTAGCGGCCTACAATGAGCAGTTCTTC. Translated, it gives CASSVGLAAYNEQFF.

V is TRBV7-2 and J is TRBJ2-7, with 16 bases aligning to TRBD2. Germline trimming cut 6 bases from V and 5 bases from J; bases unmatched to any gene: 10. This CDR3 contains 17 residues. Germline V gene sequence: CDR1 SGHTA, CDR2 FQGNSA. The chain's CDR3 is CASRGPGLAGGPNEQYF. In DNA, the CDR3 is TGTGCCAGCAGGGGACCGGGACTAGCGGGAGGGCCCAACGAGCAGTACTTC.

This clone was detected a few times. CDR3 DNA: TGTGCCAGCACCGCCTACGCGGGAGGCCTAAGGACCCAGTACTTC. This codes for CASTAYAGGLRTQYF. This sequence joins TRBV7-2 and TRBJ2-5; 8 bases match TRBD2. V lost 7 bases and J lost 7; bases outside the gene matches: 14. The CDR3 is 15 amino acids. Germline CDR1 SGHTA, CDR2 FQGNSA.

This clone turned up a few times. V is TRBV5-6 and J is TRBJ2-6; either TRBD1 or TRBD2 may supply D (6 bases each). Trimming removed 0 bases at V and 5 bases at J, with 12 bases between. CDR1 SGHDT and CDR2 YYEEEE come from the germline V gene. The CDR3 consists of 16 residues. The CDR3 nucleotides read TGTGCCAGCAGCTTGGCCGGGGGCTCCTGGGCCAACGTCCTGACTTTC. Translating gives CASSLAGGSWANVLTF.